This T cell receptor beta chain was identified in a study of identical twins. Through template switching, a universal primer site was introduced, and the cDNA contained unique molecular identifiers. TCRdb reprocessed the 5' RACE reads with MiXCR, giving one entry per CDR3 protein. This table has under 350,000 distinct CDR3 sequences, less than 9.5% appearing once. This clonotype has a count of ten or more. The junction had 5 bases not matched to a gene; V was cut back by 2 bases and J by 5 bases. The CDR3 is made up of 15 amino acids. These records were also assigned to another study, of yellow fever vaccine responses in identical twins. This second study notes: Vaccine T cell responses of twins reportedly seemed partly convergent and partly personalized.

The sequence derives from a woman under 30 in good health. The chain links TRBV12-3 or TRBV12-4 to TRBJ2-3, with TRBD1 identical over 9 bases. The sample taken for sequencing was CD8+ T cells sorted from blood. Here the CDR3 DNA reads TGTGCCAGCAGTTTAATGGACAGGGGAGTAGATACGCAGTATTTT. Amino acid sequence: CASSLMDRGVDTQYF.